This T cell receptor (beta chain) was recorded in a study of vaccination and CD4 T cells after COVID-19. Study as a whole: Post-vaccine sampling followed dose two by a median 72 days (range 14 to 241). Overall study results and limits: Spike mono-reactivity held for 304 of 307 vaccine-specific clones in convalescent patients.

The CDR3 length is 18 residues. The germline V gene encodes CDR1 MNHEY and CDR2 SVGEGT. V lost 2 bases, J lost 4 bases, and 9 bases stayed unmatched. One entry per CDR3 protein results from TCRdb running MiXCR on the PCR reads. The sample yields about 15,000 distinct CDR3 sequences, less than 75% seen once. Remarks on this clonotype: What it recognizes is unknown.

Sequences were derived from CD4+ T cells from blood, sampled after SARS-CoV-2 vaccination. The TCR originated in a human donor who had recovered from COVID-19. The chain joins TRBV6-2 or TRBV6-3 to TRBJ1-5; 12 bases are a match to TRBD1. This CDR3 reads CASSYQPGQGASNQPQHF. Written as DNA, the CDR3 is TGTGCCAGCAGTTACCAGCCGGGACAGGGGGCGAGTAATCAGCCCCAGCATTTT.